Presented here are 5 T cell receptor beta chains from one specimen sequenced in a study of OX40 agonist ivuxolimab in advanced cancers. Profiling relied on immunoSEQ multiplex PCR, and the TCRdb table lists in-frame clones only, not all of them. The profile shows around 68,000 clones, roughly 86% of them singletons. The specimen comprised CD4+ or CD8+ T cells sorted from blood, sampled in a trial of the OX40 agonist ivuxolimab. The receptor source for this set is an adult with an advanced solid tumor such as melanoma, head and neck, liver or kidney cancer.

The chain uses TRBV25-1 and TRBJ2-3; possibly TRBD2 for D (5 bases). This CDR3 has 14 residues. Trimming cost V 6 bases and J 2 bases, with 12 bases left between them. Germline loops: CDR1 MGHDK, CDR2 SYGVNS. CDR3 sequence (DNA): TGTGCCAGCAGGCCCGACTATCACACAGATACGCAGTATTTT. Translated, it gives CASRPDYHTDTQYF. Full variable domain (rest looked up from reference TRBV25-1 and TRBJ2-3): EADIYQTPRYLVIGTGKKITLECSQTMGHDKMYWYQQDPGMELHLIHYSYGVNSTEKGDLSSESTVSRIRTEHFPLTLESARPSHTSQYLCASRPDYHTDTQYFGPGTRLTVL.

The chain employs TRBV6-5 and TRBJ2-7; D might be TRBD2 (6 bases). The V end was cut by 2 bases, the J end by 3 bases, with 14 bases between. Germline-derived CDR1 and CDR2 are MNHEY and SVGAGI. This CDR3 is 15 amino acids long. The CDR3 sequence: CASSYMSGRDYEQYF. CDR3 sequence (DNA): TGTGCCAGCAGTTACATGTCGGGGCGGGACTACGAGCAGTACTTC.

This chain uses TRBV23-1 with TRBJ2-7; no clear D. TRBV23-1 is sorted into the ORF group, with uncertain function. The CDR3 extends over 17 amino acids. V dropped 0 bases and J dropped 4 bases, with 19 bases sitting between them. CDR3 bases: TGCGCCAGCAGTCAATCGGGCCCACAGAGCCCTCTTTACGAGCAGTACTTC. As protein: CASSQSGPQSPLYEQYF.

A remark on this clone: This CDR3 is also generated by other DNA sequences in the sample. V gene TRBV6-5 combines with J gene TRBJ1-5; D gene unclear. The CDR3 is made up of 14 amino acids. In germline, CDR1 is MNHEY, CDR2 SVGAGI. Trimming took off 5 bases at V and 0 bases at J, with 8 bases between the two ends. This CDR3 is CASSRGYSNQPQHF. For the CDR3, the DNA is TGTGCCAGCAGTCGAGGGTATAGCAATCAGCCCCAGCATTTT.

The CDR3 region is CASKNRGTSTDTQYF. CDR3 sequence (DNA): TGTGCCAGCAAAAATCGGGGCACTAGCACAGATACGCAGTATTTT. The rearrangement links TRBV5-5 to TRBJ2-3; possibly TRBD1 or TRBD2 for D (5 bases each). The CDR3 spans 15 residues. V lost 6 bases to trimming and J lost 0 bases, with 14 bases between them. The germline gives CDR1 SGHKS, CDR2 YYEKEE (reference sequence).